The sequence of this TCR beta chain was determined in a study of blood T cell repertoires in COVID-19. Profiled with immunoSEQ multiplex PCR; TCRdb holds only in-frame clones, not every one. The data contain fewer than 250,000 clones, about 80% of them singletons. This clone has at least ten counts. Cohort assignment relied on participant-reported clinical history. The V end lost 5 bases, the J end lost 11 bases, and 15 bases lay between the germline ends. The V gene's germline CDR1 is GTSNPN and CDR2 SVGIG (reference sequence). The CDR3 totals 11 residues. V is TRBV30 and J is TRBJ1-1, with D possibly TRBD1 on 5 matching bases. The receptor was derived from a woman aged 40 to 50 who had been exposed to COVID-19. Sequencing was performed on PBMCs or T cells enriched from blood (not recorded which). CDR3 in DNA: TGTGCCTGGGACGGGGGAAGAGAGGCTTTCTTT. It is translated as CAWDGGREAFF.